Sequencing of this T cell receptor beta chain was carried out in a study of spatial heterogeneity in lung cancer. Across the study: There were consistently more beta-chain sequences detected than alpha-chain sequences.

Time point in this sample: blood at routine non-recurrence follow-up after resection. Tumor, nontumor lung or frozen PBMC supplied whole RNA, sequenced without sorting. Points from the study as a whole: Circulating ubiquitous expanded tumor TCRs were observed more frequently at resection than at follow-up.

MiXCR was run by TCRdb on the 5' RACE reads, yielding one entry per CDR3 protein. The data contain approximately 41,000 distinct CDR3 sequences, roughly a tenth of them singletons. This CDR3 has 15 amino acids. After removal of 4 bases from V and 10 bases from J, the junction contained 10 bases not matched to a gene. About this clonotype itself: Its specificity is unknown.

The chain couples TRBV12-3 or TRBV12-4 to TRBJ2-1, with TRBD2 matching 10 bases. The sequenced sample was PBMCs, obtained at follow-up. This clonotype was sampled from a female donor with early-stage non-small cell lung cancer. The CDR3 reads CASSSGTSVSGEQFF. The CDR3 DNA reads TGTGCCAGCAGTTCCGGGACTAGCGTCTCGGGGGAGCAGTTCTTC.